Listed below are T cell receptor beta chains from one sample, sequenced in a study of monozygotic twins with inflammatory bowel disease. With the 5' RACE reads reprocessed, TCRdb shows one record per CDR3 protein and no DNA. The sample includes 350,000 to 400,000 distinct CDR3 sequences. The sequenced material came from blood. Source of these receptors: a human donor with ulcerative colitis or Crohn's disease, or a healthy co-twin of an affected twin (not recorded which). Both conserved end residues are part of each CDR3.

TRBJ1-3	TRBV4-1	CASSQRALDPNTIYF
TRBJ2-1	TRBV9	CASSVGRGYNEQFF
TRBJ1-1	TRBV20-1	CSAMGQTEEAFF
TRBJ2-5	TRBV6-6	CASSKEKGVTQYF
TRBJ2-2	TRBV25-1	CASGTGTANTGELFF
TRBJ1-5	TRBV7-2	CASSSSPGTGLQPQHF
TRBJ1-5	TRBV5-4	CEPGRHGRGVHQPQHF
TRBJ2-5	TRBV7-8	CASSLVTSQETQYF
TRBJ2-3	TRBV28	CASSSLSAIGTDTQYF
TRBJ2-3	TRBV27	CASNTAGSETSTDTQYF
TRBJ1-2	TRBV14	CASSQDGLYGYTF
TRBJ1-2	TRBV27	CASSLSVGETNYGYTF
TRBJ2-1	TRBV6-1	CASVGGPYNEQFF
TRBJ2-7	TRBV18	CASSPAQGYEQYF